These T cell receptor beta chains were read from a single sample in a study of persistence of HIV-infected CD4 T cells. Profiled with immunoSEQ multiplex PCR; TCRdb holds only in-frame clones, not every one. The table lists approximately 7,000 clones, 79% of them singletons. For these TCRs, the target antigens are not known. Sequencing was performed on CD4+ T cells sorted from PBMCs after approximately 19-hour stimulation, taken from a patient who received antiretroviral therapy. These receptors were obtained from an adult woman with HIV who was CMV-seropositive. Each CDR3 is given with its conserved first and last residue. Each record gives: J gene, D gene, V gene, clone size, CDR3 DNA, CDR3 protein. D genes are given only for firm matches. Clone size, where shown, is once, few, many, or a class for clones that have expanded.

TRBJ2-7,TRBD1,TRBV19,once,TGTGCCAGTAGTACAAGGACAGGGGCTCACTACGAGCAGTACTTC,CASSTRTGAHYEQYF
TRBJ2-7,NA,TRBV28,once,TGTGCCAGCAAGGCTCACGAGCAGTACTTC,CASKAHEQYF
TRBJ2-1,NA,TRBV28,once,TGTGCCAGCTACCCCCCGGGAACCTACAATGAGCAGTTCTTC,CASYPPGTYNEQFF
TRBJ2-7,TRBD1,TRBV4-3,NA,TGCGCCAGCAGCCAATCGACAGGGTCCTACGAGCAGTACTTC,CASSQSTGSYEQYF
TRBJ2-3,TRBD1,TRBV2,NA,TGTGCCAGCAGTGTACGGACAGGCACGAGCACAGATACGCAGTATTTT,CASSVRTGTSTDTQYF
TRBJ1-1,TRBD1,TRBV28,NA,TGTGCCAGCAGGACTCTGGGACAGTGGAACACTGAAGCTTTCTTT,CASRTLGQWNTEAFF
TRBJ2-1,TRBD2,TRBV7-3,NA,TGTGCCAGCAGCTTAGTCGGGACTAGCACAGATGAGCAGTTCTTC,CASSLVGTSTDEQFF
TRBJ2-3,TRBD2,TRBV10-1,NA,TGCGCCAGCAGAGCTAGCGGGGCCTCCACAGATACGCAGTATTTT,CASRASGASTDTQYF
TRBJ2-5,NA,TRBV9,NA,TGTGCCAGCAGCGTAGAACAGTACCAAGAGACCCAGTACTTC,CASSVEQYQETQYF
TRBJ1-5,NA,TRBV24-1,NA,TGTGCCACCAGTGACGGCGGGTTTCAACGGCCCCAGCATTTT,CATSDGGFQRPQHF
TRBJ2-7,TRBD1,TRBV15,NA,TGTGCCACCAGCAGAGACAGGGGGCGGGAGCAGTACTTC,CATSRDRGREQYF
TRBJ1-1,TRBD1,TRBV19,NA,TGTGCCACTTTCGTGGGCCCGGGACAGGGGGGCACTGAAGCTTTCTTT,CATFVGPGQGGTEAFF
TRBJ2-2,NA,TRBV5-1,NA,TGCGCCAGCAGCTTTGGCCTGGATACACGAGTCGGGGAGCTGTTTTTT,CASSFGLDTRVGELFF
TRBJ1-5,TRBD1,TRBV13,NA,TGTGCCAGCAGCTTAGGTCGGACAGGGAACAATCAGCCCCAGCATTTT,CASSLGRTGNNQPQHF
TRBJ2-5,NA,TRBV2,NA,TGTGCCAGCAGTGAAGAGGAGACCCAGTACTTC,CASSEEETQYF
TRBJ1-1,TRBD1,TRBV4-1,NA,TGCGCCAGCAGCAGCAGGCGCGGACAGGGGGGCACTGAAGCTTTCTTT,CASSSRRGQGGTEAFF
TRBJ1-4,NA,TRBV6-6,NA,TGTGCCAGCAACGGCCTTTCCGCCACTAATGAAAAACTGTTTTTT,CASNGLSATNEKLFF
TRBJ1-1,NA,TRBV28,NA,TGTGCCAGCACCAGATCCCGAGGCACTGAAGCTTTCTTT,CASTRSRGTEAFF
TRBJ2-6,TRBD1,TRBV29-1,NA,TGCAGCGCCTCGAGGACAGGGGTTGGGGCCAACGTCCTGACTTTC,CSASRTGVGANVLTF
TRBJ1-2,NA,TRBV19,NA,TGTGCCAGTAGCCTTGACAGGAAGGGAGGCTACACCTTC,CASSLDRKGGYTF
TRBJ1-1,TRBD1,TRBV30,NA,TGTGCCTGGAGTGTCCCCCCGAGACAGGGGAGGGCTGAAGCTTTCTTT,CAWSVPPRQGRAEAFF
TRBJ1-3,NA,TRBV7-9,NA,TGTGCCAGCAGCTTGGTCGGGGGGCCTGGAAACACCATATATTTT,CASSLVGGPGNTIYF
TRBJ1-2,NA,TRBV30,NA,TGTGCCTGGAGTGTACAGGGTTATGGCTACACCTTC,CAWSVQGYGYTF
TRBJ2-3,TRBD2,TRBV7-2,NA,TGTGCCAGCCGAGCGGGGGGCACAGATACGCAGTATTTT,CASRAGGTDTQYF
TRBJ2-5,NA,TRBV5-1,NA,TGCGCCAGCAGCTTGGGCTACCAAGAGACCCAGTACTTC,CASSLGYQETQYF
TRBJ1-2,NA,TRBV6-5,once,TGTGCCAGCAGCCCGACCCAACAGGGATCCTATGGCTACACCTTC,CASSPTQQGSYGYTF